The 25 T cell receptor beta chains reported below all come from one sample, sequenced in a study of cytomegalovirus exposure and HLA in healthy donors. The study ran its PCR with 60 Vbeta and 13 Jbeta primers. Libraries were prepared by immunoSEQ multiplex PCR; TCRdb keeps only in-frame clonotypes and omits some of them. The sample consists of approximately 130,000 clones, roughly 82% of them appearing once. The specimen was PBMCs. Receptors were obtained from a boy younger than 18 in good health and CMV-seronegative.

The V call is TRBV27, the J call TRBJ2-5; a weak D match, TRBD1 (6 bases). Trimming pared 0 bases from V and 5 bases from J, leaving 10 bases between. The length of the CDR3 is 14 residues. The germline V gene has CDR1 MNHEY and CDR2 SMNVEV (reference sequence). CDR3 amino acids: CASSLSGAGETQYF. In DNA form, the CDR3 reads TGTGCCAGCAGTTTATCGGGGGCAGGCGAGACCCAGTACTTC.

CDR3 sequence: CASSARLQAGGPQTDTQYF. The CDR3 DNA is TGTGCCAGCAGCGCCCGCTTACAGGCGGGAGGGCCCCAGACAGATACGCAGTATTTT. J is TRBJ2-3 and V is TRBV4-2, with 9 bases aligning to TRBD2. V shed 5 bases and J 3 bases; nucleotides not matched to a gene: 18. The CDR3 runs 19 residues. Germline values: CDR1 LGHNA, CDR2 YNFKEQ.

Here the CDR3 DNA reads TGTGCCAGCAGCAATAGGGACAGCCTATCTGAAGCTTTCTTT. This gives the protein CASSNRDSLSEAFF. The chain has TRBV5-4 and TRBJ1-1; 7 bases are shared with TRBD1. V gave up 4 bases and J gave up 6 bases; unmatched junction bases: 9. Germline assignment: CDR1 SGHNT and CDR2 YYREEE (reference sequence). This CDR3 is built from 14 residues.

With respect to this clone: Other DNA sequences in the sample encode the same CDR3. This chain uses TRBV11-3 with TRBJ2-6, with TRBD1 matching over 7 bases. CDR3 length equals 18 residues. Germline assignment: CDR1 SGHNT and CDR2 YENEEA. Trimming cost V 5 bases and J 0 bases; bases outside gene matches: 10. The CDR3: CASSPTGTVLSGANVLTF. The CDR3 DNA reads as TGTGCCAGCAGCCCCACCGGGACAGTGCTCTCTGGGGCCAACGTCCTGACTTTC.

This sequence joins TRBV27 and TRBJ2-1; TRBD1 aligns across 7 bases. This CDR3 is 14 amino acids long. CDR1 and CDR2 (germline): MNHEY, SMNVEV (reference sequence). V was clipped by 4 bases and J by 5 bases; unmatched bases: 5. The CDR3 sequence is CASSYGTENNEQFF. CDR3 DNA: TGTGCCAGCAGTTACGGGACAGAGAACAATGAGCAGTTCTTC.

CDR3 bases: TGTGCCAGCAGTTCCGGAGACAGCAATCAGCCCCAGCATTTT. The encoded protein is CASSSGDSNQPQHF. The chain carries TRBV6-5 and TRBJ1-5; the D is unclear. The CDR3 runs 14 residues. The V end was cut by 4 bases, the J end by 1 base, with 8 bases between. Looked up from germline, CDR1 is MNHEY and CDR2 is SVGAGI.

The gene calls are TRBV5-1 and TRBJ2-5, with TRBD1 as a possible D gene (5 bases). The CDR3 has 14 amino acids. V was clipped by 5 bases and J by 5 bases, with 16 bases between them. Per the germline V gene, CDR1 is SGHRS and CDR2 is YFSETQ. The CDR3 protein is CASRGIGHPETQYF. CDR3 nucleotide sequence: TGCGCCAGCAGGGGGATAGGACACCCGGAGACCCAGTACTTC.

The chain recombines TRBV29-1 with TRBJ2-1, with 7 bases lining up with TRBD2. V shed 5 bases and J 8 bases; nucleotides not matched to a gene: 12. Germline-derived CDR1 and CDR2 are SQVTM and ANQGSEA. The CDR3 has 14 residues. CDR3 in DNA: TGCAGCGTTCCGGCTAGCGGAGTTGGAGATGAGCAGTTCTTC. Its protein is CSVPASGVGDEQFF.

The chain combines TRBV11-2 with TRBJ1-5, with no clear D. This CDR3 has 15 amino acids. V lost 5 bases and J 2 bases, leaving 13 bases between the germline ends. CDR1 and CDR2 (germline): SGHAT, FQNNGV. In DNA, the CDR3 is TGTGCCAGCAGCCCCGCGTTGGCGGGCAATCAGCCCCAGCATTTT. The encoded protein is CASSPALAGNQPQHF.

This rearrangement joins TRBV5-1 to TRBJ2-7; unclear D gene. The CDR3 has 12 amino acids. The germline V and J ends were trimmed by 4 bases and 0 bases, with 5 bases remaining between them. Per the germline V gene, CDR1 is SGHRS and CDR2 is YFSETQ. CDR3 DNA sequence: TGCGCCAGCAGCCCTAGCTCCTACGAGCAGTACTTC. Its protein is CASSPSSYEQYF. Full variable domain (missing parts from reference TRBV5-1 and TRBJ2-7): KAGVTQTPRYLIKTRGQQVTLSCSPISGHRSVSWYQQTPGQGLQFLFEYFSETQRNKGNFPGRFSGRQFSNSRSEMNVSTLELGDSALYLCASSPSSYEQYFGPGTRLTVT.

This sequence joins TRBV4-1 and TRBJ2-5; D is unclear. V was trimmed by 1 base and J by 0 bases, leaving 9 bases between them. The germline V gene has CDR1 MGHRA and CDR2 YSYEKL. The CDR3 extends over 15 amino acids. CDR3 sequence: CASSQGSRNQETQYF. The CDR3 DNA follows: TGCGCCAGCAGCCAAGGGAGTAGAAACCAAGAGACCCAGTACTTC.

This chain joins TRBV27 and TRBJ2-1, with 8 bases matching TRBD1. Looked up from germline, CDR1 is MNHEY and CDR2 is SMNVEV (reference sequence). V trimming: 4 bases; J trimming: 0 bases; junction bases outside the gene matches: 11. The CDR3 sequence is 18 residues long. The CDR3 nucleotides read TGTGCCAGCAGTTCCCCCTCCGACAGGGGAAGCTCCTACAATGAGCAGTTCTTC. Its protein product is CASSSPSDRGSSYNEQFF.

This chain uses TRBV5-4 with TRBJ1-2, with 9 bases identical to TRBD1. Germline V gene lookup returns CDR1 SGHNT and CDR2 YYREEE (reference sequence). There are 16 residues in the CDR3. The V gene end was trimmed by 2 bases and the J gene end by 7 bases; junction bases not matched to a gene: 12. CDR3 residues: CASSFRPGTGTFGYTF. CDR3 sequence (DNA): TGTGCCAGCAGCTTTCGCCCCGGGACAGGGACATTTGGCTACACCTTC.

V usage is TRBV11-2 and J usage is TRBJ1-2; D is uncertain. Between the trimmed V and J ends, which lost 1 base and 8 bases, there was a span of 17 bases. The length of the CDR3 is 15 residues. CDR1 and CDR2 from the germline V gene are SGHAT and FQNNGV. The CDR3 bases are TGTGCCAGCAGCTTAGGGCAGAGCTCTGGGAGAGGCTACACCTTC. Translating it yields CASSLGQSSGRGYTF. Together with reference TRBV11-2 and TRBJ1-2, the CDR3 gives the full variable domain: EAGVAQSPRYKIIEKRQSVAFWCNPISGHATLYWYQQILGQGPKLLIQFQNNGVVDDSQLPKDRFSAERLKGVDSTLKIQPAKLEDSAVYLCASSLGQSSGRGYTFGSGTRLTVV.

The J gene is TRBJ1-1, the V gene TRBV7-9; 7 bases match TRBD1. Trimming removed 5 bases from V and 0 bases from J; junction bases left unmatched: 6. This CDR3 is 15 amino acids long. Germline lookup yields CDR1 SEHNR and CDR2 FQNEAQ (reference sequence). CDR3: CASSAGQTLNTEAFF. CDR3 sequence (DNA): TGTGCCAGCAGCGCGGGACAGACCCTGAACACTGAAGCTTTCTTT.

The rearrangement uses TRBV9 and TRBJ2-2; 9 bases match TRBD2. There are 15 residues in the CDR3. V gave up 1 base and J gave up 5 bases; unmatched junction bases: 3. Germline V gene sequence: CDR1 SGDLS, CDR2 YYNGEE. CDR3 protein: CASSVSGRNTGELFF. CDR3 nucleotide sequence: TGTGCCAGCAGCGTAAGCGGGAGGAATACCGGGGAGCTGTTTTTT.

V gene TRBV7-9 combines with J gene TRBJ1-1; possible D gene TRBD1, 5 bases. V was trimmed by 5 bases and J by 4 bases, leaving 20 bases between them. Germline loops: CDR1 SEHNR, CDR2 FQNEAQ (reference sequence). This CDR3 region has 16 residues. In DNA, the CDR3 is TGTGCCAGCAGCCCCCTCCTGCGGTCGGGGGGCACTGAAGCTTTCTTT. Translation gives CASSPLLRSGGTEAFF.

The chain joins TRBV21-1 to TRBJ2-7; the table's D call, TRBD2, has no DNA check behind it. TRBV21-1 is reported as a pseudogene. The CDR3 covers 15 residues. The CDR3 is CASSSGTSGRYEQYF. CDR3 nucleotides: TGTGCCAGCAGCAGCGGGACTAGCGGGAGGTACGAGCAGTACTTC.

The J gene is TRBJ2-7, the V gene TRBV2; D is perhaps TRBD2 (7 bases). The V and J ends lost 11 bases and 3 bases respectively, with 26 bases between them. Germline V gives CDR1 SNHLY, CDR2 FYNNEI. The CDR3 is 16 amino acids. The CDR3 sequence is CAGSSGASGSIYEQYF. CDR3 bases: TGTGCCGGATCCTCGGGGGCTAGCGGATCGATCTACGAGCAGTACTTC.

CDR3 sequence: CASSSQFDSSGANVLTF. DNA of the CDR3: TGTGCCAGCAGCAGCCAATTCGACAGCTCTGGGGCCAACGTCCTGACTTTC. This chain uses TRBV7-9 with TRBJ2-6, with a possible D match to TRBD1 (5 bases). This CDR3 contains 17 residues. Trimming shortened V by 5 bases and J by 0 bases, and 14 bases separated the two germline ends. Germline assignment: CDR1 SEHNR and CDR2 FQNEAQ (reference sequence).

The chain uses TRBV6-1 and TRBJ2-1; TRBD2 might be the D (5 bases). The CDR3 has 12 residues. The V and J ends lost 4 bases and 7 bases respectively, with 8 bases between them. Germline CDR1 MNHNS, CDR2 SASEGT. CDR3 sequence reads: CASSGGINEQFF. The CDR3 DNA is TGTGCCAGCAGTGGAGGGATTAATGAGCAGTTCTTC.

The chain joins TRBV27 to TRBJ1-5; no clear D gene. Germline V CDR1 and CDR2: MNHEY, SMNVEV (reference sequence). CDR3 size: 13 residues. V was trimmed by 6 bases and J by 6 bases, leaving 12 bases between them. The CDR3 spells CASSSRVSQPQHF. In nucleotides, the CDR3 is TGTGCCAGCAGCTCCCGGGTCAGTCAGCCCCAGCATTTT.

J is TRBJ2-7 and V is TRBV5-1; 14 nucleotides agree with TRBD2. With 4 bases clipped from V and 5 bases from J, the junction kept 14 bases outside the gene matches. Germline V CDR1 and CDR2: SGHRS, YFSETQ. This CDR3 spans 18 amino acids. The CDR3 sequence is CASSRGLAGATSLHEQYF. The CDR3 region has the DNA TGCGCCAGCAGCAGGGGACTAGCGGGAGCAACCAGTCTGCACGAGCAGTACTTC.

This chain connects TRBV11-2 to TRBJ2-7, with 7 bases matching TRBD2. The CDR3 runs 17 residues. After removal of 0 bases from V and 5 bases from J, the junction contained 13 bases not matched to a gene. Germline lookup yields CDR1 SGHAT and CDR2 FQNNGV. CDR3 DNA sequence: TGTGCCAGCAGCTTAGATCTGGGTAGCGGGTCACCCCACGAGCAGTACTTC. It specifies CASSLDLGSGSPHEQYF.

CDR3 nucleotides: TGTGCCTGGAGTCCCGCACTAGCGGGAGAGCAGTACTTC. Its translation: CAWSPALAGEQYF. The V gene is TRBV30, the J gene TRBJ2-7; 10 bases are shared with TRBD2. The CDR3 spans 13 residues. Germline assignment: CDR1 GTSNPN and CDR2 SVGIG (reference sequence). The V gene end was trimmed by 2 bases and the J gene end by 7 bases; junction bases not matched to a gene: 5.